Presented here are 21 T cell receptor beta chains from one specimen sequenced in a study of patients and donors after allogeneic stem cell transplantation. TCRdb reprocessed the RT-PCR reads via MiXCR and lists one record per CDR3 protein. The data show more than 150,000 distinct CDR3 sequences, approximately 25% seen once. The source material was blood, either unsorted or a sorted T cell fraction (not recorded which). The receptors derive from a human donor who was either an allogeneic HSCT recipient or a stem cell or donor lymphocyte infusion donor (not recorded which). It is not recorded whose cells these are; they may come from a transplant donor.

V is TRBV20-1 and J is TRBJ2-7; maybe TRBD2 (5 bases). Germline CDR1 DFQATT, CDR2 SNEGSKA (reference sequence). This CDR3 has 11 residues. Trimming pared 5 bases from V and 3 bases from J, leaving 8 bases between. The CDR3 coding sequence is TGCAGTGCTCGGACTCACTACGAGCAGTACTTC. Encoded protein: CSARTHYEQYF.

The chain joins TRBV9 to TRBJ2-3, with no clear D. CDR3 length equals 14 residues. Trimming removed 0 bases at V and 2 bases at J, with 7 bases between. CDR1 is SGDLS, CDR2 YYNGEE, per germline. CDR3: CASSVAWNTDTQYF. CDR3 in DNA: TGTGCCAGCAGCGTAGCTTGGAACACAGATACGCAGTATTTT.

This clonotype turned up a few times. J is TRBJ2-4 and V is TRBV27; maybe TRBD1 (6 bases). V was clipped by 0 bases and J by 1 base, with 10 bases between them. Looked up from germline, CDR1 is MNHEY and CDR2 is SMNVEV (reference sequence). CDR3 length equals 16 residues. The CDR3 region is CASSLSLGAAKNIQYF. The CDR3 DNA reads TGTGCCAGCAGTTTATCGTTGGGGGCTGCCAAAAACATTCAGTACTTC.

This sequence joins TRBV20-1 and TRBJ1-6; 9 positions match TRBD1. The V and J ends lost 6 bases and 8 bases, in that order; junction bases with no gene match: 8. The CDR3 length is 14 residues. Germline V gene sequence: CDR1 DFQATT, CDR2 SNEGSKA (reference sequence). The DNA of the CDR3 is TGCAGTGCACGGACAGGGGTCGCTTATTCACCCCTCCACTTT. Encoded protein: CSARTGVAYSPLHF.

The CDR3 spells CASRESSEEQFF. In DNA form, the CDR3 reads TGTGCCAGCAGGGAATCTAGCGAGGAGCAGTTCTTC. This chain links TRBV7-2 with TRBJ2-1; D perhaps matches TRBD2 (6 bases). The V end was cut by 6 bases, the J end by 10 bases, with 13 bases between. The CDR3 is made up of 12 amino acids. In germline, CDR1 is SGHTA, CDR2 FQGNSA.

The V call is TRBV21-1, the J call TRBJ1-2. TRBV21-1 is flagged as a pseudogene. The CDR3 totals 16 residues. The DNA of the CDR3 is TGTGCCAGCAGCAAAGGACCCACAGGGCCCAACTATGCCTACACCTTC. As protein: CASSKGPTGPNYAYTF.

The chain combines TRBV6-4 with TRBJ2-3; D tentatively fits TRBD1 or TRBD2 (6 bases each). This CDR3 spans 16 amino acids. The V gene's germline CDR1 is MRHNA and CDR2 SNTAGT. The V and J ends lost 6 bases and 1 base respectively, with 17 bases between them. The CDR3 DNA follows: TGTGCCAGCAGCCGGAGGGGACACCAATGCACAGATACGCAGTATTTT. As protein: CASSRRGHQCTDTQYF.

This chain connects TRBV12-3 or TRBV12-4 to TRBJ2-3; weak D call: TRBD1 (5 bases). Trimming pared 6 bases from V and 6 bases from J, leaving 16 bases between. The CDR3 loop spans 14 amino acids. The CDR3 is CASSGPTAKDTQYF. The CDR3 coding sequence is TGTGCCAGCAGCGGACCGACAGCCAAGGATACGCAGTATTTT.

This clonotype was detected ten times or more. This rearrangement joins TRBV18 to TRBJ1-1, with 7 positions matching TRBD1. Looked up from germline, CDR1 is KGHSH and CDR2 is LQKENI. There are 14 residues in the CDR3. With 8 bases clipped from V and 2 bases from J, the junction kept 8 bases outside the gene matches. CDR3 DNA sequence: TGTGCCAGCAGTCCTCGGACAGGAAACACTGAAGCTTTCTTT. Its protein is CASSPRTGNTEAFF.

This clonotype was seen only a few times. The rearrangement uses TRBV20-1 and TRBJ2-1; weak D call: TRBD2 (5 bases). Trimming took 5 bases from V and 11 from J, leaving 22 bases between them. Germline CDR1 and CDR2: DFQATT and SNEGSKA (reference sequence). The CDR3 is 14 residues long. In DNA, the CDR3 is TGCAGTGCTTCGCGGGCTCCGATATTAATGAAGCAGTTCTTC. The encoded protein is CSASRAPILMKQFF.

This chain links TRBV4-1 with TRBJ1-1; D unclear. Germline V lookup: CDR1 MGHRA, CDR2 YSYEKL. The CDR3 has 14 residues. V was shortened by 6 bases and J by 2 bases, with 13 bases between the two germline ends. The CDR3 bases are TGCGCCAGCAGGTTTGGACCGACAAACACTGAAGCTTTCTTT. Encoded protein: CASRFGPTNTEAFF.

V is TRBV20-1 and J is TRBJ2-3; TRBD2 matches 8 bases. The germline gives CDR1 DFQATT, CDR2 SNEGSKA (reference sequence). The ends lost 2 bases at V and 1 base at J; junction bases unmatched: 5. The CDR3 runs to 15 residues. The CDR3 nucleotides are TGCAGTGCTAGACATAGCGGGATTGGCACAGATACGCAGTATTTT. Its translation is CSARHSGIGTDTQYF.

This chain uses TRBV19 with TRBJ1-1; D uncertain. Germline V gene lookup returns CDR1 LNHDA and CDR2 SQIVND (reference sequence). V lost 2 bases and J lost 1, with 5 bases in between. The CDR3 totals 13 residues. In DNA form, the CDR3 reads TGTGCCAGTAGTATATTCGGGAACACTGAAGCTTTCTTT. This codes for CASSIFGNTEAFF. Combining the CDR3 with reference TRBV19 and TRBJ1-1 gives the whole variable domain DGGITQSPKYLFRKEGQNVTLSCEQNLNHDAMYWYRQDPGQGLRLIYYSQIVNDFQKGDIAEGYSVSREKKESFPLTVTSAQKNPTAFYLCASSIFGNTEAFFGQGTRLTVV.

The rearrangement joins TRBV30 to TRBJ1-4; D remains ambiguous. The germline gives CDR1 GTSNPN, CDR2 SVGIG (reference sequence). Trimming stripped 0 bases from V and 8 bases from J, with 13 bases between. There are 14 residues in the CDR3. The CDR3 nucleotides read TGTGCCTGGAGTGTATTGCGGTTGGGGGAAAAACTGTTTTTT. It codes for CAWSVLRLGEKLFF.

The rearrangement links TRBV10-3 to TRBJ1-2, with TRBD1 as a possible D gene (6 bases). Trimming took off 2 bases at V and 1 base at J, with 11 bases between the two ends. Germline V gene lookup returns CDR1 ENHRY and CDR2 SYGVKD. The CDR3 extends over 15 amino acids. CDR3 loop: CAISEEGHHNYGYTF. CDR3 sequence (DNA): TGTGCCATCAGTGAGGAGGGACACCATAACTATGGCTACACCTTC.

This clonotype was counted between two and nine times. V is TRBV2 and J is TRBJ2-3, with 9 bases fitting TRBD1. V lost 6 bases, J lost 2 bases, and 3 bases stayed unmatched. The CDR3 has 14 residues. From germline, CDR1 is SNHLY and CDR2 FYNNEI. This CDR3 is CASRRDRATDTQYF. The CDR3 DNA is TGTGCCAGCAGGAGGGACAGGGCCACAGATACGCAGTATTTT.

This clonotype was observed many times. The chain joins TRBV11-2 to TRBJ1-1, with 8 bases that match TRBD1. This CDR3 has 15 residues. Unmatched junction bases numbered 10, after V lost 5 bases and J lost 5 bases. Per the germline V gene, CDR1 is SGHAT and CDR2 is FQNNGV. The CDR3 sequence is CASSHEGQGGTEAFF. The CDR3 bases are TGTGCCAGCAGCCATGAAGGACAGGGCGGGACTGAAGCTTTCTTT.

This chain connects TRBV3-1 to TRBJ2-2; 9 bases are a match to TRBD2. This CDR3 comprises 17 residues. Germline V gene sequence: CDR1 LGHDT, CDR2 YNNKEL (reference sequence). Trimming removed 4 bases from V and 4 bases from J; junction bases left unmatched: 10. CDR3 DNA sequence: TGTGCCAGCAGCCCGACTAGCGGTTTTGAGGGCACCGGGGAGCTGTTTTTT. This translates into CASSPTSGFEGTGELFF.

The chain combines TRBV7-6 with TRBJ2-2; D possibly corresponds to TRBD1 (5 bases). This CDR3 has 17 residues. The V end lost 5 bases, the J end lost 5 bases, and 21 bases lay between the germline ends. Germline V gene sequence: CDR1 SGHVS, CDR2 FNYEAQ. The CDR3 DNA follows: TGTGCCAGCAGCCGGGCTTGGGGCGGTATCGGTACCGGGGAGCTGTTTTTT. It encodes CASSRAWGGIGTGELFF.

This clonotype was seen only a few times. The chain employs TRBV5-1 and TRBJ1-6; D may be TRBD1 (5 bases). V dropped 0 bases and J dropped 8 bases, with 21 bases sitting between them. This CDR3 has 18 amino acids. Germline V CDR1 and CDR2: SGHRS, YFSETQ. The CDR3 region has the DNA TGCGCCAGCAGCTTGGAATACAGGACCACTCGGGATGATTCACCCCTCCACTTT. It yields the protein CASSLEYRTTRDDSPLHF. Full variable domain (outside the CDR3, taken from reference TRBV5-1 and TRBJ1-6): KAGVTQTPRYLIKTRGQQVTLSCSPISGHRSVSWYQQTPGQGLQFLFEYFSETQRNKGNFPGRFSGRQFSNSRSEMNVSTLELGDSALYLCASSLEYRTTRDDSPLHFGNGTRLTVT.

The sample holds a few counts of this clonotype. This chain connects TRBV5-1 to TRBJ2-1; 12 nucleotides agree with TRBD2. CDR3 size: 16 residues. Germline CDR1 SGHRS, CDR2 YFSETQ. V was clipped by 3 bases and J by 2 bases; unmatched bases: 3. CDR3 loop: CASSWTSGIAYNEQFF. For the CDR3, the DNA is TGCGCCAGCAGCTGGACTAGCGGGATCGCCTACAATGAGCAGTTCTTC. Combining the CDR3 with reference TRBV5-1 and TRBJ2-1 gives the whole variable domain KAGVTQTPRYLIKTRGQQVTLSCSPISGHRSVSWYQQTPGQGLQFLFEYFSETQRNKGNFPGRFSGRQFSNSRSEMNVSTLELGDSALYLCASSWTSGIAYNEQFFGPGTRLTVL.